This TCR beta chain was recorded in a study of T cell repertoires in cytomegalovirus infection. Study background: The public TCR beta signatures pointed to both CMV infection and matching HLA type.

From the reads, TCRdb called clonotypes with MiXCR, one entry per CDR3 protein. This table has roughly 120,000 distinct CDR3 sequences, approximately 28% appearing once. Germline V gene lookup returns CDR1 MGHRA and CDR2 YSYEKL. The CDR3 runs to 12 residues. V was shortened by 7 bases and J by 4 bases, with 10 bases between the two germline ends. Study-level findings and limits: Frequencies of public TCR beta families were cumulated, and this identified carriers of CMV plus the relevant HLA. What dominated the ex vivo response were HLA-C-restricted CMV-specific TCR beta clonotypes.

To note about this clonotype: What it recognizes is unknown.

The J gene is TRBJ1-1, the V gene TRBV4-1; no firm D call. The sequencing here drew on CD8+ T cells from cultured PBMCs, taken from culture after CMV antigen stimulation. The TCR originated in a human donor in good health (CMV status not recorded). Some clones in this sample may be carry-over from other donors' samples. Here the CDR3 reads CASTSGSTEAFF. The CDR3, as DNA: TGCGCCAGCACTTCGGGGAGCACTGAAGCTTTCTTT.